The text below deals with one TCR beta chain. These data are taken from a study of shared clonotypes between healthy human individuals. With 6 bases removed from V and 5 bases from J, the gap between germline ends came to 7 bases. The CDR3 length is 11 residues. CDR1 is MNHEY, CDR2 SMNVEV, per germline (reference sequence). Repertoires were generated with immunoSEQ multiplex PCR, while TCRdb's copy carries only in-frame clones and drops some. The sample holds roughly 110,000 clones, around 73% seen once. The chain employs TRBV27 and TRBJ1-1; D unresolved. Sequenced: memory CD8+ T cells sorted from blood. The subset is: CD45RO+ cells pooled with CCR7-negative TemRA cells. The sequence was collected from a woman aged 25-40 years in good health. CDR3 nucleotides: TGTGCCAGCAGAGTAGGTACTGAAGCTTTCTTT. Its translation is CASRVGTEAFF.